The clone carrying this T cell receptor beta chain was seen at least ten times. Its antigen is currently unknown. The data derive from a study of T cell repertoires in cytomegalovirus infection. Across the whole study: CMV infection and matching HLA type were both indicated by public TCR beta signatures. The study, taken as a whole, reports: CMV-specific TCR beta clonotypes restricted by HLA-C dominated the ex vivo response. Cumulative public TCR beta family frequency identified CMV carriers with the relevant HLA.

TCRdb re-called the reads with MiXCR, one entry per CDR3 protein. Of around 350,000 distinct CDR3 sequences in the sample, 15% to 20% were seen once. The specimen was PBMCs. This receptor was obtained from a human donor in good health (CMV status not recorded). Some clones in this sample may be carry-over from other donors' samples.

In nucleotides, the CDR3 is TGTGCCAGCAGCTCCCGGGACAGGGGGCTTTGGGCAACTAATGAAAAACTGTTTTTT. It yields the protein CASSSRDRGLWATNEKLFF. This chain connects TRBV7-2 to TRBJ1-4; 12 bases line up with TRBD1. CDR1 is SGHTA, CDR2 FQGNSA, per germline. Trimming removed 4 bases from V and 0 bases from J; junction bases left unmatched: 9. The CDR3 loop spans 19 amino acids.